This T cell receptor beta chain appears in the sequencing data of a study of cytomegalovirus exposure and HLA in healthy donors. With 4 bases removed from V and 6 bases from J, the gap between germline ends came to 20 bases. This CDR3 has 16 amino acids. Germline CDR1 is SGDLS and CDR2 is YYNGEE. Points on this clone: Its antigen is not identified.

This PCR relied on a set of 60 Vbeta primers and 13 Jbeta primers. Profiling relied on immunoSEQ multiplex PCR, and the TCRdb table lists in-frame clones only, not all of them. The sample consists of 150,000 to 200,000 clones, 60% to 85% of them appearing once. Study results and limitations: Later on, an analysis found that several of the most significant clusters appeared to be linked to common viral pathogens, which included parvovirus B19. Previous analysis showed most TCR beta V segments were productive about 90% or about 30% of the time. Reported performance of the classifier showed diagnosis of cytomegalovirus status with high specificity and sensitivity. In a later analysis, 17,000 or so TCR beta sequences were associated with HLA alleles at 0.05 false discovery rate.

The material sequenced was PBMCs. The gene calls are TRBV9 and TRBJ2-1; possible D gene TRBD2, 5 bases. The origin of this receptor is a female donor in good health and CMV-seronegative. CDR3 sequence: CASSPRAGGTSNEQFF. The CDR3 DNA is TGTGCCAGCAGCCCTCGTGCGGGCGGAACATCCAATGAGCAGTTCTTC.